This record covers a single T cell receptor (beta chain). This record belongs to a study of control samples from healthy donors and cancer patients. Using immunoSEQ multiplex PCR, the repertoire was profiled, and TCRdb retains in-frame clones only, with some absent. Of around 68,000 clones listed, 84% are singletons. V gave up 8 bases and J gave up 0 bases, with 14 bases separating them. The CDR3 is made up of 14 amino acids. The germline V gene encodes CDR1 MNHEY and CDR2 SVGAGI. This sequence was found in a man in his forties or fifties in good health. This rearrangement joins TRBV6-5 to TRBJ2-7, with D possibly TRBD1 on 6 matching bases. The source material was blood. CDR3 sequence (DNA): TGTGCCAGCCAGGGGACGGCCCGCTCCTACGAGCAGTACTTC. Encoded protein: CASQGTARSYEQYF.